The 22 T cell receptor beta chains listed next were all sequenced from one sample in a study of cytomegalovirus exposure and HLA in healthy donors (dated by TCRdb to 2016 to 2017). The library came from the immunoSEQ multiplex PCR assay. The multiplex PCR relied on a mix of 60 forward primers for TCR Vbeta segments and 13 reverse primers for TCR Jbeta segments. TCRdb's version of the immuneACCESS table is confined to in-frame rearrangements and falls short of the full clone set. An unresolved V gene accounts for under half of the shortfall where checked; the remainder is of unknown origin. For this sample the table gives under 110,000 clones, of which 65% to 90% were detected only once. The leading ten clones occupy 1.6% of the sample. Sequenced material: PBMCs. The receptors derive from a man aged 50-60 years in good health and CMV-seronegative.

Comments on this clone: Additional DNA sequences in this sample encode the identical CDR3. V gene TRBV7-6 combines with J gene TRBJ2-7, with a tentative D call TRBD1 (6 bases). The CDR3 has 13 residues. The germline V and J ends were trimmed by 6 bases and 5 bases, with 14 bases remaining between them. Per the germline V gene, CDR1 is SGHVS and CDR2 is FNYEAQ. The CDR3 here is CASSNRVNDEQYF. In DNA form, the CDR3 reads TGTGCCAGCAGTAACAGGGTGAACGACGAGCAGTACTTC.

The rearrangement links TRBV11-2 to TRBJ2-2, with D possibly TRBD1 on 6 matching bases. The CDR3 runs to 15 residues. The germline V gene encodes CDR1 SGHAT and CDR2 FQNNGV. V was trimmed by 9 bases and J by 1 base, leaving 15 bases between them. CDR3 sequence reads: CASGWGRGNTGELFF. The CDR3 bases are TGTGCCAGTGGCTGGGGGCGCGGGAACACCGGGGAGCTGTTTTTT.

The gene calls are TRBV19 and TRBJ1-6; possibly TRBD1 for D (5 bases). This CDR3 region has 15 residues. Trimming pared 4 bases from V and 8 bases from J, leaving 15 bases between. Germline V CDR1 and CDR2: LNHDA, SQIVND (reference sequence). In DNA, the CDR3 is TGTGCCAGTAGTACCGAAAACGGGGGATATTCACCCCTCCACTTT. Residues: CASSTENGGYSPLHF.

The sample holds a few counts of this clone. The CDR3 sequence is CASSRLGAGGPRTGELFF. CDR3 nucleotides: TGTGCCAGCAGCCGCTTAGGAGCGGGGGGGCCGCGGACCGGGGAGCTGTTTTTT. The chain recombines TRBV5-6 with TRBJ2-2, with 10 bases fitting TRBD2. The CDR3 has 18 residues. Germline lookup yields CDR1 SGHDT and CDR2 YYEEEE. The trim removed 4 bases at V and 5 bases at J, leaving 14 bases unmatched.

The chain couples TRBV21-1 to TRBJ1-2. TRBV21-1 is a documented pseudogene. The CDR3 extends over 15 amino acids. CDR3 DNA sequence: TGTGCCAGCAGCAACTACCGATTCCTCCCATCTGGCTACACCTTC. Protein: CASSNYRFLPSGYTF.

The J gene is TRBJ1-5, the V gene TRBV9; D may be TRBD1 (6 bases). CDR3 length: 16 residues. The germline gives CDR1 SGDLS, CDR2 YYNGEE. With 3 bases removed from V and 7 bases from J, the gap between germline ends came to 20 bases. CDR3 coding DNA: TGTGCCAGCAGCGCCGACCCGACAGGTCTGGGCCAGCCCCAGCATTTT. This sequence encodes CASSADPTGLGQPQHF.

The chain joins TRBV5-1 to TRBJ1-3; D is perhaps TRBD1 (5 bases). Germline V gene data show CDR1 as SGHRS and CDR2 as YFSETQ. Deletions cut 0 bases from V and 3 bases from J, with 13 bases between. The CDR3 covers 16 residues. The CDR3 protein is CASSLDAQGYGNTIYF. The CDR3 region has the DNA TGCGCCAGCAGCTTGGATGCGCAGGGCTATGGAAACACCATATATTTT.

This chain uses TRBV7-2 with TRBJ1-1; tentative D call: TRBD1 (6 bases). Germline lookup yields CDR1 SGHTA and CDR2 FQGNSA. V lost 5 bases, J lost 2 bases, and 15 bases lay in between. The CDR3 is 15 residues long. The CDR3 loop reads CASSLRTDFNTEAFF. In nucleotides, the CDR3 is TGTGCCAGCAGCCTTAGGACAGATTTTAACACTGAAGCTTTCTTT.

This chain links TRBV4-3 with TRBJ1-5, with TRBD1 matching 7 bases. The V gene's germline CDR1 is LGHNA and CDR2 YSLEER. The J segment lost 4 bases and the V segment lost 4 bases, leaving 4 bases of the junction unmatched. The CDR3 is 14 residues long. The CDR3 bases are TGCGCCAGCAGCCCGGGGACAGTAAATCAGCCCCAGCATTTT. This encodes CASSPGTVNQPQHF.

This sequence joins TRBV2 and TRBJ2-1; perhaps TRBD1 as D (6 bases). The V gene's germline CDR1 is SNHLY and CDR2 FYNNEI. Trimming took 5 bases from V and 15 from J, leaving 17 bases between them. The CDR3 totals 12 residues. The CDR3 sequence is CASSNEGERGFF. DNA of the CDR3: TGTGCCAGCAGTAACGAGGGGGAGAGGGGGTTCTTC.

The sample holds a few counts of this clone. The chain uses TRBV19 and TRBJ1-2; D is undetermined. There are 15 residues in the CDR3. The ends were cut back, 1 base at V and 5 bases at J, with 14 bases in the middle. The V gene's germline CDR1 is LNHDA and CDR2 SQIVND (reference sequence). CDR3 region: CASSIGPGGSYGYTF. The CDR3 bases are TGTGCCAGTAGTATAGGACCTGGAGGGTCGTATGGCTACACCTTC.

The V gene is TRBV5-1, the J gene TRBJ1-6, with 9 bases that match TRBD1. The ends lost 6 bases at V and 8 bases at J; junction bases unmatched: 12. Per germline, CDR1 SGHRS and CDR2 YFSETQ. The length of the CDR3 is 16 residues. Here the CDR3 reads CASKPGQGIADSPLHF. CDR3 DNA: TGCGCCAGCAAGCCGGGACAGGGTATAGCGGATTCACCCCTCCACTTT.

V gene TRBV4-2 combines with J gene TRBJ2-3; 7 nucleotides agree with TRBD2. The ends lost 3 bases at V and 5 bases at J; junction bases unmatched: 8. Germline V gene data show CDR1 as LGHNA and CDR2 as YNFKEQ. The CDR3 totals 15 residues. The CDR3 nucleotides are TGTGCCAGCAGCCAGGCAGGCGGGGGAAAAGATACGCAGTATTTT. Encoded protein: CASSQAGGGKDTQYF.

The chain has TRBV6-1 and TRBJ1-5; 7 nucleotides align to TRBD1. The CDR3 covers 14 residues. The V segment lost 5 bases and the J segment 4 bases; nucleotides outside the gene matches: 5. Germline V gene sequence: CDR1 MNHNS, CDR2 SASEGT. CDR3 region: CASSRDSYNQPQHF. CDR3 nucleotide sequence: TGTGCCAGCAGTCGGGACAGTTATAATCAGCCCCAGCATTTT.

The chain combines TRBV27 with TRBJ1-1; D is uncertain. Germline loops: CDR1 MNHEY, CDR2 SMNVEV (reference sequence). Trimming took 3 bases from V and 4 from J, leaving 12 bases between them. CDR3 length: 14 residues. CDR3 sequence reads: CASSFVGRGTEAFF. Here the CDR3 DNA reads TGTGCCAGCAGTTTTGTGGGCCGGGGCACTGAAGCTTTCTTT.

This rearrangement joins TRBV7-2 to TRBJ2-1; D call uncertain. Germline V lookup: CDR1 SGHTA, CDR2 FQGNSA. This CDR3 is 13 amino acids long. The germline V and J ends were trimmed by 1 base and 7 bases, with 8 bases remaining between them. The CDR3 loop reads CASSLGLRNEQFF. CDR3 DNA: TGTGCCAGCAGCTTAGGTCTAAGAAATGAGCAGTTCTTC. Filled out from reference TRBV7-2 and TRBJ2-1, the complete variable domain reads GAGVSQSPSNKVTEKGKDVELRCDPISGHTALYWYRQSLGQGLEFLIYFQGNSAPDKSGLPSDRFSAERTGGSVSTLTIQRTQQEDSAVYLCASSLGLRNEQFFGPGTRLTVL.

Only a few counts were recorded for this clone. The chain joins TRBV10-2 to TRBJ2-1, with D perhaps TRBD1 (5 bases). This CDR3 is built from 11 residues. Germline-derived CDR1 and CDR2 are WSHSY and SAAADI. V lost 10 bases and J 9 bases, leaving 13 bases between the germline ends. The CDR3 nucleotides read TGCGCCACCCAGGGTCCTGGTGAGCAGTTCTTC. Protein sequence: CATQGPGEQFF.

The chain employs TRBV4-3 and TRBJ2-3; possible D gene TRBD1, 5 bases. From germline, CDR1 is LGHNA and CDR2 YSLEER. Deletions cut 4 bases from V and 6 bases from J, with 17 bases between. The CDR3 runs 15 residues. CDR3 nucleotides: TGCGCCAGCAGCCTCTCACCGCAGGGCTCGGATACGCAGTATTTT. It encodes CASSLSPQGSDTQYF.

The CDR3 sequence: CAANEGRIGSNEKLFF. Here the CDR3 DNA reads TGTGCCGCAAACGAGGGGAGGATAGGGTCTAATGAAAAACTGTTTTTT. This chain joins TRBV19 and TRBJ1-4; possible D gene TRBD1, 5 bases. V was shortened by 11 bases and J by 3 bases, with 22 bases between the two germline ends. Germline lookup yields CDR1 LNHDA and CDR2 SQIVND (reference sequence). The CDR3 runs to 16 residues.

The rearrangement joins TRBV10-3 to TRBJ1-2; 10 nucleotides match TRBD1. This CDR3 comprises 15 residues. The germline gives CDR1 ENHRY, CDR2 SYGVKD. The V gene end was trimmed by 2 bases and the J gene end by 8 bases; junction bases not matched to a gene: 8. As DNA, the CDR3 is TGTGCCATCAGTGAGCCGGGACAGGGGCATGAAGGCTACACCTTC. Translated: CAISEPGQGHEGYTF.

V usage is TRBV11-2 and J usage is TRBJ2-5, with TRBD2 identical over 13 bases. CDR1 is SGHAT, CDR2 FQNNGV, per germline. With 5 bases clipped from V and 4 bases from J, the junction kept 7 bases outside the gene matches. CDR3 size: 16 residues. This CDR3 reads CASSAGTSGARETQYF. The CDR3 DNA is TGTGCCAGCAGCGCAGGGACTAGCGGGGCCCGAGAGACCCAGTACTTC.

The V and J genes are TRBV6-5 and TRBJ1-2, with D perhaps matching TRBD1 (6 bases). Deletions cut 6 bases from V and 8 bases from J, with 13 bases between. There are 12 residues in the CDR3. Germline V gene data show CDR1 as MNHEY and CDR2 as SVGAGI. The CDR3 is CASSPGEWGYTF. In DNA, the CDR3 is TGTGCCAGCAGCCCAGGGGAGTGGGGCTACACCTTC.